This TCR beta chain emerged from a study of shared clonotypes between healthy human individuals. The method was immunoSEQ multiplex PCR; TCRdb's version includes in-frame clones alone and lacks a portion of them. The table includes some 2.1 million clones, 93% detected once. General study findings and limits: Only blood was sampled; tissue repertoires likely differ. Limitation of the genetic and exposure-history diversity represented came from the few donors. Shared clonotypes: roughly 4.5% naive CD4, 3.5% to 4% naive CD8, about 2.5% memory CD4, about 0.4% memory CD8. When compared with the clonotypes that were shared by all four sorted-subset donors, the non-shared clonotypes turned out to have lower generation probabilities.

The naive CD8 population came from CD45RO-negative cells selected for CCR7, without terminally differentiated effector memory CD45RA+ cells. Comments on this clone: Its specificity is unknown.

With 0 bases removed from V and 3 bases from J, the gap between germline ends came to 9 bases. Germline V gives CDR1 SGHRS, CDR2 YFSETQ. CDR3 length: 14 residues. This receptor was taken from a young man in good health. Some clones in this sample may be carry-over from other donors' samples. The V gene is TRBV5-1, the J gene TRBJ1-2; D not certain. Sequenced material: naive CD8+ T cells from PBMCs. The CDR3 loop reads CASSLGVGHYGYTF. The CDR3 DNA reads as TGCGCCAGCAGCTTGGGGGTAGGACACTATGGCTACACCTTC.